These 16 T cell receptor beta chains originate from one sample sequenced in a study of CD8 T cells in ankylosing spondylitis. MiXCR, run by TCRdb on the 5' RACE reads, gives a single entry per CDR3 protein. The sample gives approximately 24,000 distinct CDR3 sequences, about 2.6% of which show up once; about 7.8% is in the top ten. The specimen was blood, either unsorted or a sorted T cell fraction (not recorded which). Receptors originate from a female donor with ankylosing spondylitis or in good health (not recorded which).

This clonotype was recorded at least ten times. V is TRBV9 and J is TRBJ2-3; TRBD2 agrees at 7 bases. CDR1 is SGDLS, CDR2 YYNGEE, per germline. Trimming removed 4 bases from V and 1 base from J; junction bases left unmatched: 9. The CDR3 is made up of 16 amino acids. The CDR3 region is CASSPTTSSGTDTQYF. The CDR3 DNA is TGTGCCAGCAGCCCCACGACTAGCAGCGGCACAGATACGCAGTATTTT.

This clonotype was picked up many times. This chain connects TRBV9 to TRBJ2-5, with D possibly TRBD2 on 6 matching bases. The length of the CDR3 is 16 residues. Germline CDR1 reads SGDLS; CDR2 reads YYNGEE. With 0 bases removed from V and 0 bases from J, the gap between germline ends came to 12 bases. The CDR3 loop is CASSVGGLRYQETQYF. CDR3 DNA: TGTGCCAGCAGCGTAGGGGGACTGAGGTACCAAGAGACCCAGTACTTC.

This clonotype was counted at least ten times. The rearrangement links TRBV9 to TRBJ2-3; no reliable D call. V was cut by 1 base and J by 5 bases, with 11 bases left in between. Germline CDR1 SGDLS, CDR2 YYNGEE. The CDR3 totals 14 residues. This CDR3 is CASSVTHRQDTQYF. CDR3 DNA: TGTGCCAGCAGCGTAACTCACAGACAAGATACGCAGTATTTT.

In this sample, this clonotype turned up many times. CDR3 residues: CASSVSGNLLGTDTQYF. CDR3 coding DNA: TGTGCCAGCAGCGTTAGCGGGAACCTGCTCGGCACAGATACGCAGTATTTT. The gene calls are TRBV9 and TRBJ2-3; the match to TRBD2 covers 8 bases. The CDR3 is 17 amino acids. The germline V gene encodes CDR1 SGDLS and CDR2 YYNGEE. After removal of 2 bases from V and 1 base from J, the junction contained 9 bases not matched to a gene.

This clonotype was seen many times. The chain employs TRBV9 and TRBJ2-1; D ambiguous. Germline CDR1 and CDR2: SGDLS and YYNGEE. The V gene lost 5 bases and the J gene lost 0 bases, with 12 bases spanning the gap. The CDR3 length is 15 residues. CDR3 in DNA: TGTGCCAGCAGTCCGCACGGCAACTCCTACAATGAGCAGTTCTTC. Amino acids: CASSPHGNSYNEQFF.

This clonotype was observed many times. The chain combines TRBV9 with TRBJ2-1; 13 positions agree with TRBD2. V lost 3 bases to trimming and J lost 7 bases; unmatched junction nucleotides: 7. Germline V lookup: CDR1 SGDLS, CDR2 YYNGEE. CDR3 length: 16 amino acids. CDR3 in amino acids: CASSAGLAGFWNEQFF. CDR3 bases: TGTGCCAGCAGCGCGGGACTAGCGGGATTTTGGAATGAGCAGTTCTTC.

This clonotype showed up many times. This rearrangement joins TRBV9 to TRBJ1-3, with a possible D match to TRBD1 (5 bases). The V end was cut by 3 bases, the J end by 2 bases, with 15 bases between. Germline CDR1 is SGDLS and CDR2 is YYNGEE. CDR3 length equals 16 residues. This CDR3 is CASSAHVRATGNTIYF. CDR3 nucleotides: TGTGCCAGCAGCGCCCACGTCAGGGCAACTGGAAACACCATATATTTT.

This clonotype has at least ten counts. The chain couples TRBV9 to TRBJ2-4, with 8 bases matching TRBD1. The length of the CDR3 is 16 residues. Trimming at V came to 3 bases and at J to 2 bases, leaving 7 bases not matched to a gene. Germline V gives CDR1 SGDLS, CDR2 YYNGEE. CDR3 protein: CASSGVGQATKNIQYF. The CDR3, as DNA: TGTGCCAGCAGCGGTGTGGGACAGGCTACCAAAAACATTCAGTACTTC.

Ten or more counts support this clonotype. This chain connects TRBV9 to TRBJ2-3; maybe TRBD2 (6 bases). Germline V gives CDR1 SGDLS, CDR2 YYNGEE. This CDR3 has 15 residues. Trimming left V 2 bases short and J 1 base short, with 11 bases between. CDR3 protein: CASSVSSVGTDTQYF. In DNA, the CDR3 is TGTGCCAGCAGCGTGTCTAGCGTAGGCACAGATACGCAGTATTTT.

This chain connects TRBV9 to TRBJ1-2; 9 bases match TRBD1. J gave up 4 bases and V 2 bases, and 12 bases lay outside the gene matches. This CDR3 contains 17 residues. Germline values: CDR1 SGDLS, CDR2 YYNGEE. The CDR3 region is CASSVGTGLVWGYGYTF. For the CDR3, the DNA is TGTGCCAGCAGCGTTGGGACAGGGTTGGTGTGGGGCTATGGCTACACCTTC.

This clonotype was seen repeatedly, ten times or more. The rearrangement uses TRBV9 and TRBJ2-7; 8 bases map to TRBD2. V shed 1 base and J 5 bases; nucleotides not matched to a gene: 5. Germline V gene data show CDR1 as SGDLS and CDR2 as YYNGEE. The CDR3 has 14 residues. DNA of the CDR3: TGTGCCAGCAGCGTAAACGGGAGGGCCCACGAGCAGTACTTC. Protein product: CASSVNGRAHEQYF. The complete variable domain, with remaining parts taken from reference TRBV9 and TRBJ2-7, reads DSGVTQTPKHLITATGQRVTLRCSPRSGDLSVYWYQQSLDQGLQFLIQYYNGEERAKGNILERFSAQQFPDLHSELNLSSLELGDSALYFCASSVNGRAHEQYFGPGTRLTVT.

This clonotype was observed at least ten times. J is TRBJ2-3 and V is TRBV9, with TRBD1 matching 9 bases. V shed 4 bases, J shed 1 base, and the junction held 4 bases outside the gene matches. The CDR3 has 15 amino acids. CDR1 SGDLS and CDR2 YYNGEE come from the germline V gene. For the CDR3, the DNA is TGTGCCAGCAGCCTCTGGGACAGGGGCACAGATACGCAGTATTTT. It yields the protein CASSLWDRGTDTQYF.

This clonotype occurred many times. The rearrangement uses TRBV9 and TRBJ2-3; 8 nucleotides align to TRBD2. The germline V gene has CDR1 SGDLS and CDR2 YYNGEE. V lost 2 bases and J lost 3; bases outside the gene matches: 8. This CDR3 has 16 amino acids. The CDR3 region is CASSVIGGAGTDTQYF. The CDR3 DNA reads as TGTGCCAGCAGCGTGATCGGGGGGGCTGGGACAGATACGCAGTATTTT.

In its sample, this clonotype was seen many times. CDR3 protein: CASSVALSSGANVLTF. The CDR3 coding sequence is TGTGCCAGCAGCGTAGCCCTGAGCTCTGGGGCCAACGTCCTGACTTTC. V gene TRBV9 combines with J gene TRBJ2-6; D unresolved. Germline V gene data show CDR1 as SGDLS and CDR2 as YYNGEE. The CDR3 totals 16 residues. V was trimmed by 0 bases and J by 0 bases, leaving 7 bases between them.

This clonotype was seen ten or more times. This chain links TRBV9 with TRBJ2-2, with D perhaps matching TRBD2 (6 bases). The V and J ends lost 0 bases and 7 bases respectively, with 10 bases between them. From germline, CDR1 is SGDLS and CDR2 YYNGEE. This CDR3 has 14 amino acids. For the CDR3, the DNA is TGTGCCAGCAGCGTAGGGACTATTCGCGGGGAGCTGTTTTTT. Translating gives CASSVGTIRGELFF.

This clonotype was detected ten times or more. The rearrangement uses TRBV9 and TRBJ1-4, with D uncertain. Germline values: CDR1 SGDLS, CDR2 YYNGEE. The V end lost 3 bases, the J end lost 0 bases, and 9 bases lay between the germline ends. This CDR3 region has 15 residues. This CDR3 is CASSAGVATNEKLFF. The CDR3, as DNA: TGTGCCAGCAGCGCAGGAGTTGCAACTAATGAAAAACTGTTTTTT.